Listed here is a single TCR beta chain. This CDR3 region has 15 residues. CDR1 and CDR2 (germline): WNHNN, SYGVQD (reference sequence). The V and J ends lost 6 bases and 4 bases, in that order; junction bases with no gene match: 8. The data were taken from a study of control samples from healthy donors and cancer patients. Libraries were prepared by immunoSEQ multiplex PCR; TCRdb keeps only in-frame clonotypes and omits some of them. The sample yields about 180,000 clones, around 90% seen once. The clonotype was recovered from a man younger than 40 in good health. The sequencing input was blood. This chain links TRBV10-1 with TRBJ2-3; 9 bases are a match to TRBD1. The CDR3 nucleotides are TGCGCCAGCAGACCCGGACAGGGGAGTTCAGATACGCAGTATTTT. The encoded protein is CASRPGQGSSDTQYF.